The rows below give T cell receptor beta chains drawn from one sample of a study of CD8+ T cells in alopecia areata. Libraries were prepared by immunoSEQ multiplex PCR; TCRdb keeps only in-frame clonotypes and omits some of them. In the table there are about 140,000 clones, 45% to 65% of which are singletons. Source: CD8+ T cells sorted from blood, taken at week 4, from a patient treated with tofacitinib. The source of these receptors is a human donor with alopecia areata. Each CDR3 is given with its conserved first and last residue. A D gene is named only where the DNA matches it firmly. The size entry is marked missing in some rows and otherwise reads once, few, many or a size class.

d_call,clone_size,j_call,v_call,cdr3_aa,cdr3_nt
-,few,TRBJ2-5,TRBV7-9,CASSLDPGETQYF,TGTGCCAGCAGCTTAGACCCAGGAGAGACCCAGTACTTC
TRBD2,-,TRBJ2-1,TRBV5-4,CASSLGTSGGPGREQFF,TGTGCCAGCAGCCTAGGGACTAGCGGGGGTCCGGGTCGGGAGCAGTTCTTC
TRBD1,-,TRBJ1-2,TRBV4-3,CASSQDFWQGDGYTF,TGCGCCAGCAGCCAAGATTTTTGGCAGGGGGACGGCTACACCTTC
-,few,TRBJ1-1,TRBV5-6,CASSLDTSAFF,TGTGCCAGCAGCCTGGACACTTCGGCTTTCTTT
-,-,TRBJ1-4,TRBV9,CASSVGATNEKLFF,TGTGCCAGCAGCGTAGGGGCCACTAATGAAAAACTGTTTTTT
TRBD1,-,TRBJ2-7,TRBV9,CASSVTGFTEQYF,TGTGCCAGCAGCGTGACAGGGTTTACGGAGCAGTACTTC
-,few,TRBJ2-1,TRBV10-1,CASSEGFDYNEQFF,TGCGCCAGCAGTGAGGGATTCGACTACAATGAGCAGTTCTTC
-,-,TRBJ2-1,TRBV15,CATSRDSLNEQFF,TGTGCCACCAGCAGAGATTCCCTCAATGAGCAGTTCTTC
-,-,TRBJ2-1,TRBV29-1,CSVESNGQFF,TGCAGCGTTGAGAGCAATGGGCAGTTCTTC
-,-,TRBJ2-2,TRBV13,CASSLRGSGELFF,TGTGCCAGCAGCTTGCGAGGTTCCGGGGAGCTGTTTTTT
-,-,TRBJ1-1,TRBV30,CAWSSTAIEAFF,TGTGCCTGGAGTTCGACAGCTATTGAAGCTTTCTTT
-,many,TRBJ1-2,TRBV11-1,CASSRTADYGYTF,TGTGCCAGCAGCCGGACGGCGGACTATGGCTACACCTTC
-,-,TRBJ1-1,TRBV6-5,CASSYLERGEAFF,TGTGCCAGCAGTTACCTAGAGCGGGGTGAAGCTTTCTTT
TRBD1,-,TRBJ2-1,TRBV7-9,CASSRDSYNEQFF,TGTGCCAGCAGCCGGGACAGCTACAATGAGCAGTTCTTC
-,-,TRBJ1-1,TRBV5-1,CASSLGREQGGIPEAFF,TGCGCCAGCAGCTTGGGGCGCGAACAGGGTGGTATCCCTGAAGCTTTCTTT
TRBD2,-,TRBJ2-5,TRBV25-1,CASRATSGGVTQYF,TGTGCCAGCAGGGCTACTAGCGGGGGAGTGACCCAGTACTTC
-,-,TRBJ2-7,TRBV2,CASSEGRAEYEQYF,TGTGCCAGCAGTGAAGGCAGGGCAGAATACGAGCAGTACTTC
-,-,TRBJ1-6,TRBV27,CASSYRGQGLGLPLHF,TGTGCCAGCAGTTACCGGGGCCAGGGCCTTGGGCTACCCCTCCACTTT
TRBD2,few,TRBJ2-1,TRBV4-3,CASSQEPSGGYNEQFF,TGCGCCAGCAGCCAAGAACCGAGCGGGGGCTACAATGAGCAGTTCTTC
-,-,TRBJ2-7,TRBV5-5,CASSLIGYEQYF,TGTGCCAGCAGCTTGATCGGATACGAGCAGTACTTC
-,-,TRBJ2-1,TRBV30,CAWSLADEQFF,TGTGCCTGGAGTTTAGCGGATGAGCAGTTCTTC
-,few,TRBJ1-6,TRBV27,CASSPGAYNSPLHF,TGTGCCAGCAGTCCAGGAGCTTATAATTCACCCCTCCACTTT
-,-,TRBJ2-7,TRBV5-1,CASSLLGGGYEQYF,TGCGCCAGCAGCTTGTTGGGAGGAGGCTACGAGCAGTACTTC
-,-,TRBJ2-7,TRBV7-9,CASKWTESSYEQYF,TGTGCCAGCAAGTGGACGGAGAGCTCCTACGAGCAGTACTTC
-,-,TRBJ2-7,TRBV30,CAWSLGDYEQYF,TGTGCCTGGAGTTTGGGGGACTACGAGCAGTACTTC
-,-,TRBJ2-7,TRBV7-8,CASSLAPRPNPYEQYF,TGTGCCAGCAGCTTAGCGCCAAGGCCTAACCCCTACGAGCAGTACTTC
-,many,TRBJ2-3,TRBV11-2,CASSLRQRTDTQYF,TGTGCCAGCAGCTTACGTCAGCGCACAGATACGCAGTATTTT
-,once,TRBJ1-6,TRBV5-6,CASSLAQEGWNSPLHF,TGTGCCAGCAGCTTGGCACAGGAAGGTTGGAATTCACCCCTCCACTTT
TRBD2,-,TRBJ2-1,TRBV10-3,CAISEGTSLGLF,TGTGCCATCAGTGAGGGGACTAGCCTGGGGCTCTTC
-,-,TRBJ2-1,TRBV4-1,CASSQAPHSFEQFF,TGCGCCAGCAGCCAAGCCCCCCACAGCTTTGAGCAGTTCTTC
-,-,TRBJ2-5,TRBV10-3,CAISDPDQQDLVETQYF,TGTGCCATCAGTGACCCGGACCAGCAGGATCTGGTAGAGACCCAGTACTTC
-,-,TRBJ2-3,TRBV6-6,CASSYSPQELADTQYF,TGTGCCAGCAGTTACTCGCCCCAGGAGTTGGCAGATACGCAGTATTTT
-,-,TRBJ1-5,TRBV7-2,CASSLALRQGVQPQHF,TGTGCCAGCAGCTTAGCGCTAAGGCAGGGCGTTCAGCCCCAGCATTTT
-,-,TRBJ1-2,TRBV11-2,CASSHPGTSYGYTF,TGTGCCAGCAGCCACCCGGGGACTAGCTATGGCTACACCTTC
TRBD2,-,TRBJ2-7,TRBV7-2,CASSHPGTRIYEQYF,TGTGCCAGCAGCCATCCCGGGACTAGGATTTACGAGCAGTACTTC
-,-,TRBJ2-5,TRBV5-4,CASSLDGAQETQYF,TGTGCCAGCAGCTTGGATGGGGCACAAGAGACCCAGTACTTC
-,-,TRBJ1-2,TRBV7-9,CASSLETTYGYTF,TGTGCCAGCAGCTTAGAGACCACCTATGGCTACACCTTC
TRBD1,few,TRBJ1-2,TRBV20-1,CSARQGAYTF,TGCAGTGCTAGACAGGGGGCCTACACCTTC
-,-,TRBJ1-4,TRBV30,CAWSGATNEKLFF,TGTGCCTGGAGTGGGGCAACTAATGAAAAACTGTTTTTT
-,-,TRBJ1-1,TRBV20-1,CSARVGTEAFF,TGCAGTGCTAGAGTGGGCACTGAAGCTTTCTTT
-,once,TRBJ1-1,TRBV19,CASSVGTANTEAFF,TGTGCCAGTAGTGTAGGGACGGCGAACACTGAAGCTTTCTTT
-,-,TRBJ1-6,TRBV19,CASSDGGYGSPLHF,TGTGCCAGTAGTGACGGGGGGTATGGATCACCCCTCCACTTT
-,many,TRBJ2-6,TRBV4-2,CASSQDTSSGANVLTF,TGTGCCAGCAGCCAAGATACCTCCTCTGGGGCCAACGTCCTGACTTTC
TRBD2,once,TRBJ2-5,TRBV6-5,CASSGGERGSQYF,TGTGCCAGCAGTGGGGGGGAGCGGGGATCCCAGTACTTC
-,-,TRBJ2-7,TRBV2,CASSEGLEGYEQYF,TGTGCCAGCAGTGAAGGTCTTGAAGGCTACGAGCAGTACTTC
TRBD2,few,TRBJ2-1,TRBV29-1,CSVEGSSGGYNEQFF,TGCAGCGTTGAAGGGTCCAGCGGGGGTTACAATGAGCAGTTCTTC